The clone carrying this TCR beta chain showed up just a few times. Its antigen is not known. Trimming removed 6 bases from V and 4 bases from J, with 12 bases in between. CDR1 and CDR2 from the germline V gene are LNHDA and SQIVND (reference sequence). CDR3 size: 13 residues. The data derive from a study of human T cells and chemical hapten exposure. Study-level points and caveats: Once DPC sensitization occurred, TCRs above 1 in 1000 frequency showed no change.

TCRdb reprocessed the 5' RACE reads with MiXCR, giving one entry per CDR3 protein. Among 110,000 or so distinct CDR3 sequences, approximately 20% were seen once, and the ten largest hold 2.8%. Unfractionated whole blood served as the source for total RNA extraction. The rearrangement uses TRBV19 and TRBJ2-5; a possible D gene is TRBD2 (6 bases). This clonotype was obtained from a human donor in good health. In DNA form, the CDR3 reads TGTGCCAGTAGCGGGACTGGCGGAGAGACCCAGTACTTC. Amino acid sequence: CASSGTGGETQYF.